This T cell receptor (beta chain) was profiled in a study of neurological immune-mediated disorders. TCRdb independently ran MiXCR on the 5' RACE reads; one entry per CDR3 protein. The sample holds tens of thousands of distinct CDR3 sequences; around 3.4% are singletons and the top ten take less than 9%. This clonotype has a count of ten or more. Germline V gives CDR1 SGHKS, CDR2 YYEKEE (reference sequence). With 3 bases removed from V and 5 bases from J, the gap between germline ends came to 14 bases. The CDR3 has 14 amino acids. This TCR came from a woman in her twenties or thirties with multiple sclerosis. The chain joins TRBV5-5 to TRBJ1-2, with a weak D call TRBD1 (5 bases). Sequencing input: PBMCs. CDR3 protein: CASSSNRIRYGYTF. In nucleotides, the CDR3 is TGTGCCAGCAGCTCGAACAGGATCCGGTATGGCTACACCTTC.